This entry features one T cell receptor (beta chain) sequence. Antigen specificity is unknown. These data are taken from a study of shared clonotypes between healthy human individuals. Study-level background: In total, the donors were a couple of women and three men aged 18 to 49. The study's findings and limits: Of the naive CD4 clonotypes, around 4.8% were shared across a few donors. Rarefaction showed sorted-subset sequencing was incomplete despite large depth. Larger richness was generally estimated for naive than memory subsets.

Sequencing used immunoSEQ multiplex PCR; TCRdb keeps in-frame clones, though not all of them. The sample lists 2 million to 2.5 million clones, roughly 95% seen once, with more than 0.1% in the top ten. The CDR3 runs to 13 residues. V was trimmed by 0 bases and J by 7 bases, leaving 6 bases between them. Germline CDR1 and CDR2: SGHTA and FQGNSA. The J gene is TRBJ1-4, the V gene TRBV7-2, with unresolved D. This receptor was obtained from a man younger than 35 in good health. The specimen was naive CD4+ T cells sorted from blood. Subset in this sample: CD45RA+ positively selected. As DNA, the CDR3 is TGTGCCAGCAGCTTAGCCCAAAGTGAAAAACTGTTTTTT. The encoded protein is CASSLAQSEKLFF.